The present T cell receptor beta chain was sequenced within a study of shared clonotypes between healthy human individuals. This CDR3 is built from 14 residues. V was pared by 3 bases and J by 8 bases, with 8 bases of the junction left unmatched. Looked up from germline, CDR1 is MDHEN and CDR2 is SYDVKM. Using roughly 180 ng DNA, 25,000 to 35,000 T cell genomes, the sorted-subset replicate PCRs were run. TCRdb's table, derived via immunoSEQ multiplex PCR, lists solely in-frame clones and lacks some. The data show 2 million to 3 million clones, with approximately 93% seen just once and about 0.34% held by the top ten.

The sequenced sample consisted of naive CD4+ T cells from PBMCs. Documented subset: CD45RA+ positively selected. The sequence was collected from a man between 18 and 35 years old in good health. Some clones in this sample may be carry-over from other donors' samples. This chain joins TRBV28 and TRBJ1-2; 8 nucleotides line up with TRBD1. The CDR3 DNA reads TGTGCCAGCAGTTTTTCTCCAGGGGGCAGGGGCTACACCTTC. Its translation is CASSFSPGGRGYTF.